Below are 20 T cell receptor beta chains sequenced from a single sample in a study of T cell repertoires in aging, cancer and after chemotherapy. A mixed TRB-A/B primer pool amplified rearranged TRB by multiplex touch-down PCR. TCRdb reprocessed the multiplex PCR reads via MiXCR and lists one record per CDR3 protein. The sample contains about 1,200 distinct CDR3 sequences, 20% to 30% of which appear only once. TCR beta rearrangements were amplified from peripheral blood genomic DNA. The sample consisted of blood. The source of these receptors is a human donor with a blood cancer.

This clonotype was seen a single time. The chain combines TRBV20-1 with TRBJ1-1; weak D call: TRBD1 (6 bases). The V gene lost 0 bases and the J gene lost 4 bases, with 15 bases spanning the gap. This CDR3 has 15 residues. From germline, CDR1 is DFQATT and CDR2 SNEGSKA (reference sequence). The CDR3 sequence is CSARDQARGATEAFF. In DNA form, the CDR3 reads TGCAGTGCTAGAGATCAGGCCAGGGGCGCCACTGAAGCTTTCTTT.

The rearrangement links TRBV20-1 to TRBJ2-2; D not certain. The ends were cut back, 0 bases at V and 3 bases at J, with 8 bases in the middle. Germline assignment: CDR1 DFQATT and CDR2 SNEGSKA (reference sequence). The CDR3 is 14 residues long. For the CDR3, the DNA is TGCAGTGCTAGAGAGATACAGTACACCGGGGAGCTGTTTTTT. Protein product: CSAREIQYTGELFF.

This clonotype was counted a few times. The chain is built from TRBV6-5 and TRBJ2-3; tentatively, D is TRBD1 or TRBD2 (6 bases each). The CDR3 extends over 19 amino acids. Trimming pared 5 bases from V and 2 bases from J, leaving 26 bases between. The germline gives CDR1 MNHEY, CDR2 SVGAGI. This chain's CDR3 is CASSTLDPRGPKPTDTQYF. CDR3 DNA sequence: TGTGCCAGCAGTACGCTAGATCCACGGGGGCCGAAGCCCACAGATACGCAGTATTTT.

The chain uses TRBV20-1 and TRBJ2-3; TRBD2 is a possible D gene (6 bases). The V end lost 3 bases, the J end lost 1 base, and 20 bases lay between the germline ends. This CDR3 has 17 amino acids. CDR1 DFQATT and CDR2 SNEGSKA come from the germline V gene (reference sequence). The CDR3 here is CSASEGRGPGGTDTQYF. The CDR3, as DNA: TGCAGTGCTAGCGAGGGACGAGGGCCGGGAGGCACAGATACGCAGTATTTT.

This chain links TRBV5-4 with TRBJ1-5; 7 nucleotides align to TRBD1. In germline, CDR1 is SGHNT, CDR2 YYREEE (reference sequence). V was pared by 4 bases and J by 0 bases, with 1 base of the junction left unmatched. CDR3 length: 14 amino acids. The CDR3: CASSNRGSNQPQHF. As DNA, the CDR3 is TGTGCCAGCAGCAACAGGGGTAGCAATCAGCCCCAGCATTTT.

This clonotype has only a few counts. The CDR3 bases are TGTGCCAGCAGCCCCGGGGCCATAGGGCCGATCGCCAAAAACATTCAGTACTTC. Translated, it gives CASSPGAIGPIAKNIQYF. The rearrangement links TRBV6-5 to TRBJ2-4; D is tentatively TRBD1 or TRBD2 (5 bases each). The germline V and J ends were trimmed by 6 bases and 1 base, with 22 bases remaining between them. CDR3 length equals 18 residues. The V gene's germline CDR1 is MNHEY and CDR2 SVGAGI.

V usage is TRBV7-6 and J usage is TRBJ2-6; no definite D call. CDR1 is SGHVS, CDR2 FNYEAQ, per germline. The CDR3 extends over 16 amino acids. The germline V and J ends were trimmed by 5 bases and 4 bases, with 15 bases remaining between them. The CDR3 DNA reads TGTGCCAGCAGCCCACCCGGGTTTTCAGGGGCCAACGTCCTGACTTTC. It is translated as CASSPPGFSGANVLTF.

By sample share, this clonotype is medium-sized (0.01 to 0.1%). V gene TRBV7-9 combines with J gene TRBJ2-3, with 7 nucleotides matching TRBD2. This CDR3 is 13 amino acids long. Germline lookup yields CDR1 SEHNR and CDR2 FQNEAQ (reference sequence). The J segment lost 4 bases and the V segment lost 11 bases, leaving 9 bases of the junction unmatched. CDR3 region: CAEERDLADTQYF. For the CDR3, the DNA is TGTGCCGAGGAGCGGGATCTGGCAGATACGCAGTATTTT. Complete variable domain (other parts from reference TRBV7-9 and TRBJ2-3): DTGVSQNPRHKITKRGQNVTFRCDPISEHNRLYWYRQTLGQGPEFLTYFQNEAQLEKSRLLSDRFSAERPKGSFSTLEIQRTEQGDSAMYLCAEERDLADTQYFGPGTRLTVL.

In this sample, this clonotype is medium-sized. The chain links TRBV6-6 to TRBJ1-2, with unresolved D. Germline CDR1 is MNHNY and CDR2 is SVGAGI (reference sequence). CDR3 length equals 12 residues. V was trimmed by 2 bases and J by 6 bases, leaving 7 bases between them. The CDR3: CASSYPLDGYTF. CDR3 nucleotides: TGTGCCAGCAGTTACCCCTTGGATGGCTACACCTTC.

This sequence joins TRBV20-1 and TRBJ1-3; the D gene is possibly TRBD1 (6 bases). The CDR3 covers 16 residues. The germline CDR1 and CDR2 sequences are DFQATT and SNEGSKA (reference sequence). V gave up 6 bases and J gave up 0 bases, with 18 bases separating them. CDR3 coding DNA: TGCAGTGCCGCAAGGGGGGAGGGGGTCTCTGGAAACACCATATATTTT. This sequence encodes CSAARGEGVSGNTIYF.

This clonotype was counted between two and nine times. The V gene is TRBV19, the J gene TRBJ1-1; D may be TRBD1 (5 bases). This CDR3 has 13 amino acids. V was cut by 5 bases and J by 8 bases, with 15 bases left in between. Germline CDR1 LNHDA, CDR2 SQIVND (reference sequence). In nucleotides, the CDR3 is TGTGCCAGTAGTCAACAACAGGCTGGGGAAGCTTTCTTT. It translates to CASSQQQAGEAFF.

The CDR3 coding sequence is TGTGCCACCAGTGGACCGACCGGTGAGCAGTTCTTC. Translating it yields CATSGPTGEQFF. The chain combines TRBV24-1 with TRBJ2-1; no clear D gene. V lost 5 bases and J lost 9, with 10 bases in between. The germline V gene encodes CDR1 KGHDR and CDR2 SFDVKD. The CDR3 has 12 residues.

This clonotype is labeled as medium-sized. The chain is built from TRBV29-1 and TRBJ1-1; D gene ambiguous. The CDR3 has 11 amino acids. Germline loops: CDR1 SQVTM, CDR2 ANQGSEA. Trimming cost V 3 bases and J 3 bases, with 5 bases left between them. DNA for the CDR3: TGCAGCGTTGAGCTCTACACTGAAGCTTTCTTT. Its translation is CSVELYTEAFF.

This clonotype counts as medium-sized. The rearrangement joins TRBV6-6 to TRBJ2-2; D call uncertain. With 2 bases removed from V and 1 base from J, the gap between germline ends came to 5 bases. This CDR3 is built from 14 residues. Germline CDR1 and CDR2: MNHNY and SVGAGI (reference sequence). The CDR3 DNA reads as TGTGCCAGCAGTTACCAGCTGAACACCGGGGAGCTGTTTTTT. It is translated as CASSYQLNTGELFF.

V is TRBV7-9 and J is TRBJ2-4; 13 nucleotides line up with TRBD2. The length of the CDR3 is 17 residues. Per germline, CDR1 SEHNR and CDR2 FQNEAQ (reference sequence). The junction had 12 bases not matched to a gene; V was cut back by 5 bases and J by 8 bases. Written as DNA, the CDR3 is TGTGCCAGCAGCCCAACACTAGCGGGAGGGCTGGGGGACATTCAGTACTTC. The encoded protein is CASSPTLAGGLGDIQYF. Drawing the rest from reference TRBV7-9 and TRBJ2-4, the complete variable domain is DTGVSQNPRHKITKRGQNVTFRCDPISEHNRLYWYRQTLGQGPEFLTYFQNEAQLEKSRLLSDRFSAERPKGSFSTLEIQRTEQGDSAMYLCASSPTLAGGLGDIQYFGAGTRLSVL.

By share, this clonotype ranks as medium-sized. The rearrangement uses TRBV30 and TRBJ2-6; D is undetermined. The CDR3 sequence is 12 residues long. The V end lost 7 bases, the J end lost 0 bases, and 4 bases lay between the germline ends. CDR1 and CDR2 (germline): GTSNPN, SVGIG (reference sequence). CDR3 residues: CALNSGANVLTF. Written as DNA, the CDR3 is TGTGCCTTAAACTCTGGGGCCAACGTCCTGACTTTC.

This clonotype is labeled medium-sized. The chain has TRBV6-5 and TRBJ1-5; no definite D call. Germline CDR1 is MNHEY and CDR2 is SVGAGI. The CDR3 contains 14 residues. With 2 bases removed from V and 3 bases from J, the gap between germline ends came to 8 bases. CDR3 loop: CASSYGRNNQPQHF. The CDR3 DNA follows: TGTGCCAGCAGTTACGGACGGAACAATCAGCCCCAGCATTTT.

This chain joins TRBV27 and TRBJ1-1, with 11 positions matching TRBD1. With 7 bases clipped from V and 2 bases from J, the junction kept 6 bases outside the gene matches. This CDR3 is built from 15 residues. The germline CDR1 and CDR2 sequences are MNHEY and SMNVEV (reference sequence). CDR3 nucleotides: TGTGCCAGCACCCGGACAGGGGGCTTTAACACTGAAGCTTTCTTT. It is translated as CASTRTGGFNTEAFF.

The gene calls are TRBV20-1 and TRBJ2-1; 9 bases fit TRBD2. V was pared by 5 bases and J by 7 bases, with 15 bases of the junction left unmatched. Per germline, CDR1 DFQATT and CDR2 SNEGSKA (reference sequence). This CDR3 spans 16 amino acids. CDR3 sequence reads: CSAPPGGRGGLNEQFF. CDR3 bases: TGCAGTGCTCCTCCAGGGGGGCGGGGGGGCTTGAATGAGCAGTTCTTC.

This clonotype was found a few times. The CDR3 spells CASQGGGSTGELFF. CDR3 sequence (DNA): TGTGCCAGCCAAGGGGGCGGGAGCACCGGGGAGCTGTTTTTT. This chain uses TRBV13 with TRBJ2-2, with D perhaps matching TRBD1 or TRBD2 (7 bases each). Germline V CDR1 and CDR2: PRHDT, FYEKMQ (reference sequence). Between the trimmed V and J ends, which lost 8 bases and 4 bases, there was a span of 14 bases. The CDR3 covers 14 residues.